Listed here are 26 T cell receptor beta chains from one sample, sequenced in a study of blood T cells in healthy people across ages. Then a second PCR, running roughly 7 to 11 cycles, was carried out with a sample-barcoded 5' primer and a J-beta primer mix. TCRdb reprocessed the 5' RACE reads with MiXCR, giving one entry per CDR3 protein. The sample holds around 520,000 distinct CDR3 sequences, about 28% seen once. This same sample was also part of a study on T cells of mothers and their children.

The sequencing input was blood. These receptors all come from a boy aged 2 to 10 in good health.

The sample holds many counts of this clonotype. The chain carries TRBV9 and TRBJ1-3; maybe TRBD1 (6 bases). Per germline, CDR1 SGDLS and CDR2 YYNGEE. Trimming stripped 4 bases from V and 0 bases from J, with 14 bases between. CDR3 length equals 16 residues. CDR3 sequence: CASSPGQTFSGNTIYF. The CDR3 coding sequence is TGTGCCAGCAGCCCAGGACAGACCTTCTCTGGAAACACCATATATTTT.

The rearrangement uses TRBV4-2 and TRBJ1-4, with 8 bases identical to TRBD1. The CDR3 has 16 amino acids. Germline lookup yields CDR1 LGHNA and CDR2 YNFKEQ. With 0 bases clipped from V and 8 bases from J, the junction kept 8 bases outside the gene matches. The CDR3 sequence: CASSQDARGRAEKLFF. CDR3 DNA: TGTGCCAGCAGCCAAGATGCCAGGGGGCGAGCGGAAAAACTGTTTTTT.

V is TRBV20-1 and J is TRBJ2-5; either TRBD1 or TRBD2 may supply D (5 bases each). The V end was cut by 0 bases, the J end by 5 bases, with 13 bases between. The CDR3 contains 14 residues. From germline, CDR1 is DFQATT and CDR2 SNEGSKA (reference sequence). The CDR3 coding sequence is TGCAGTGCTAGAGATGGTGGGGGTGCCGAGACCCAGTACTTC. Its translation: CSARDGGGAETQYF.

The table lists this clonotype with a few counts. CDR3: CASSQRYGGDSDTQYF. The CDR3 nucleotides are TGCGCCAGCAGCCAACGCTATGGGGGAGACTCAGATACGCAGTATTTT. V and J are TRBV5-1 and TRBJ2-3, with D perhaps being TRBD1 or TRBD2 (5 bases each). The CDR3 is 16 residues long. Per germline, CDR1 SGHRS and CDR2 YFSETQ. The V and J ends lost 4 bases and 4 bases respectively, with 19 bases between them.

The chain combines TRBV28 with TRBJ2-1; the match to TRBD2 covers 14 bases. Trimming at V came to 4 bases and at J to 5 bases, leaving 13 bases not matched to a gene. Germline V gene sequence: CDR1 MDHEN, CDR2 SYDVKM. The CDR3 spans 19 residues. This CDR3 reads CASSSLRLAGGRVDNEQFF. The CDR3 bases are TGTGCCAGCAGTTCATTAAGACTAGCGGGGGGGCGGGTCGACAATGAGCAGTTCTTC.

In this sample, this clonotype turned up a few times. The J gene is TRBJ1-3, the V gene TRBV7-2, with 8 bases that match TRBD1. The V segment lost 1 base and the J segment 6 bases; nucleotides outside the gene matches: 5. Germline-derived CDR1 and CDR2 are SGHTA and FQGNSA. The CDR3 runs to 15 residues. The CDR3 DNA sequence: TGTGCCAGCAGCTTAGTCGGACAGGGAATAAACACCATATATTTT. It is translated as CASSLVGQGINTIYF.

This clonotype was seen only a few times. One end of the junction varies from germline; a read error may be responsible. The V call is TRBV10-3, the J call TRBJ2-1, with D possibly TRBD1 on 6 matching bases. The V gene's germline CDR1 is ENHRY and CDR2 SYGVKD. The CDR3 length is 15 residues. The CDR3 nucleotides read TGTGCCACCAGTGAGGTGGCAGGGGATTGGAATGAGCAGTTCTTC. Its protein product is CATSEVAGDWNEQFF.

This clonotype was found a few times. This chain connects TRBV5-1 to TRBJ2-5; TRBD2 aligns across 8 bases. Gene TRBJ2-7 matches the end of the DNA better, so the J call may be wrong. The length of the CDR3 is 15 residues. Germline values: CDR1 SGHRS, CDR2 YFSETQ. CDR3 in DNA: TGCGCCAGCAGCTCGGCGGGAGGCCCCTCCTACGAGCAGTACTTC. This sequence encodes CASSSAGGPSYEQYF.

This clonotype has only a few counts. The rearrangement joins TRBV7-9 to TRBJ2-7, with TRBD1 identical over 7 bases. The trim removed 5 bases at V and 4 bases at J, leaving 11 bases unmatched. CDR1 SEHNR and CDR2 FQNEAQ come from the germline V gene (reference sequence). The CDR3 contains 15 residues. Written as DNA, the CDR3 is TGTGCCAGCAGCGCCGACGGGACAGTTTATTACGAGCAGTACTTC. This sequence encodes CASSADGTVYYEQYF.

This clonotype was counted between two and nine times. The V call is TRBV29-1, the J call TRBJ1-5, with D unclear. CDR1 SQVTM and CDR2 ANQGSEA come from the germline V gene. Trimming removed 5 bases at V and 7 bases at J, with 12 bases between. The CDR3 extends over 12 amino acids. CDR3 sequence reads: CSVQVGSQPQHF. In nucleotides, the CDR3 is TGCAGCGTTCAGGTGGGAAGCCAGCCCCAGCATTTT.

This clonotype was picked up a small number of times. This sequence joins TRBV3-1 and TRBJ1-5; D is unresolved. The V gene's germline CDR1 is LGHDT and CDR2 YNNKEL (reference sequence). The CDR3 contains 15 residues. Between the trimmed V and J ends, which lost 1 base and 2 bases, there was a span of 9 bases. The CDR3 nucleotides read TGTGCCAGCAGCCAAGGAGGGATCGGCAATCAGCCCCAGCATTTT. Translated: CASSQGGIGNQPQHF.

This clonotype turned up a few times. This chain joins TRBV2 and TRBJ1-6; D gene unclear. Germline CDR1 SNHLY, CDR2 FYNNEI. The CDR3 runs 13 residues. The V end lost 5 bases, the J end lost 7 bases, and 9 bases lay between the germline ends. The CDR3 region is CASSLDRNSPLHF. Written as DNA, the CDR3 is TGTGCCAGCAGTCTAGACCGGAATTCACCCCTCCACTTT.

The rearrangement joins TRBV15 to TRBJ1-5; D is possibly TRBD1 (5 bases). In germline, CDR1 is LNHNV, CDR2 YYDKDF (reference sequence). The CDR3 covers 16 residues. Deletions cut 6 bases from V and 3 bases from J, with 18 bases between. This CDR3 is CATRRSLGEPNQPQHF. The CDR3 nucleotides read TGTGCCACCAGGAGATCGCTGGGGGAACCCAATCAGCCCCAGCATTTT.

The chain carries TRBV5-1 and TRBJ2-1; 10 positions agree with TRBD1. The germline CDR1 and CDR2 sequences are SGHRS and YFSETQ. CDR3 size: 13 residues. Trimming removed 0 bases from V and 12 bases from J; junction bases left unmatched: 3. The CDR3 loop reads CASSLETGGAQFF. The CDR3 nucleotides are TGCGCCAGCAGCTTGGAGACAGGGGGCGCGCAGTTCTTC. The whole variable domain, remainder taken from reference TRBV5-1 and TRBJ2-1, is KAGVTQTPRYLIKTRGQQVTLSCSPISGHRSVSWYQQTPGQGLQFLFEYFSETQRNKGNFPGRFSGRQFSNSRSEMNVSTLELGDSALYLCASSLETGGAQFFGPGTRLTVL.

The rearrangement uses TRBV10-3 and TRBJ2-2; D unclear. This CDR3 comprises 15 residues. Germline values: CDR1 ENHRY, CDR2 SYGVKD. Trimming removed 3 bases from V and 2 bases from J, with 10 bases in between. CDR3 in amino acids: CAISESLTNTGELFF. The CDR3 region has the DNA TGTGCCATCAGTGAATCACTAACCAACACCGGGGAGCTGTTTTTT.

V and J are TRBV20-1 and TRBJ2-1; D is possibly TRBD2 (5 bases). Per the germline V gene, CDR1 is DFQATT and CDR2 is SNEGSKA (reference sequence). Trimming shortened V by 6 bases and J by 5 bases, and 20 bases separated the two germline ends. The CDR3 is 15 amino acids. CDR3: CSAPASARGDNEQFF. In nucleotides, the CDR3 is TGCAGTGCCCCGGCCTCGGCTCGGGGAGACAATGAGCAGTTCTTC.

This clonotype was detected ten times or more. V and J are TRBV20-1 and TRBJ2-7, with D possibly TRBD1 on 5 matching bases. The CDR3 consists of 13 residues. Per germline, CDR1 DFQATT and CDR2 SNEGSKA (reference sequence). Deletions cut 1 base from V and 1 base from J, with 8 bases between. CDR3 residues: CSARGGGSYEQYF. The CDR3 DNA reads as TGCAGTGCTAGAGGGGGCGGATCCTACGAGCAGTACTTC.

V is TRBV7-2 and J is TRBJ2-7, with 10 bases matching TRBD2. Germline V lookup: CDR1 SGHTA, CDR2 FQGNSA. Trimming removed 7 bases from V and 7 bases from J; junction bases left unmatched: 7. This CDR3 spans 13 amino acids. CDR3 in amino acids: CASKAGGPGEQYF. CDR3 coding DNA: TGTGCCAGCAAAGCGGGAGGGCCTGGTGAGCAGTACTTC.

Comment on this clonotype: A read error may account for a junction end that differs from germline. The chain employs TRBV4-1 and TRBJ2-6; the match to TRBD1 covers 9 bases. The CDR3 totals 19 residues. Germline CDR1 is MGHRA and CDR2 is YSYEKL. CDR3 amino acids: CASSKDPGQGTPGANVLTF. The CDR3 DNA sequence: TGCGCCAGCAGCAAAGACCCGGGACAGGGAACTCCTGGGGCCAACGTCCTGACTTTC.

The chain has TRBV29-1 and TRBJ2-2; 9 bases match TRBD2. Looked up from germline, CDR1 is SQVTM and CDR2 is ANQGSEA. V lost 6 bases and J lost 2; bases outside the gene matches: 4. The length of the CDR3 is 14 residues. The CDR3 region is CSVGLAYNTGELFF. The CDR3 DNA sequence: TGCAGCGTAGGACTAGCGTATAACACCGGGGAGCTGTTTTTT.

There are a few counts of this clonotype. The chain joins TRBV20-1 to TRBJ1-5, with TRBD1 identical over 8 bases. The CDR3 is 13 residues long. Germline V gives CDR1 DFQATT, CDR2 SNEGSKA (reference sequence). The trim removed 6 bases at V and 2 bases at J, leaving 3 bases unmatched. The CDR3 region has the DNA TGCAGTGCCAAGGACAGGGGCAATCAGCCCCAGCATTTT. It yields the protein CSAKDRGNQPQHF.

The table lists this clonotype with a few counts. The chain recombines TRBV4-3 with TRBJ2-7; 7 nucleotides align to TRBD1. The germline V gene encodes CDR1 LGHNA and CDR2 YSLEER. The junction had 9 bases not matched to a gene; V was cut back by 4 bases and J by 0 bases. The CDR3 runs 16 residues. CDR3: CASSPTTGAFSYEQYF. CDR3 coding DNA: TGCGCCAGCAGCCCGACTACAGGGGCTTTCTCCTACGAGCAGTACTTC.

The chain links TRBV20-1 to TRBJ2-1; 10 nucleotides agree with TRBD2. The CDR3 is 14 amino acids. The V segment lost 5 bases and the J segment 3 bases; nucleotides outside the gene matches: 4. CDR1 and CDR2 from the germline V gene are DFQATT and SNEGSKA (reference sequence). The CDR3 here is CSAGLAGDYNEQFF. The CDR3 coding sequence is TGCAGTGCTGGCCTAGCGGGGGACTACAATGAGCAGTTCTTC.

This chain links TRBV6-2 or TRBV6-3 with TRBJ2-7, with 12 nucleotides matching TRBD2. After removal of 0 bases from V and 1 base from J, the junction contained 4 bases not matched to a gene. The CDR3 loop spans 17 amino acids. Germline CDR1 reads MNHEY; CDR2 reads SVGEGT. The CDR3, as DNA: TGTGCCAGCAGTTACTCGCCTAGCGGGAGGGCATCCTACGAGCAGTACTTC. Encoded protein: CASSYSPSGRASYEQYF.

The rearrangement uses TRBV29-1 and TRBJ2-1, with D hard to call. The CDR3 covers 15 residues. Trimming removed 2 bases at V and 1 base at J, with 12 bases between. The V gene's germline CDR1 is SQVTM and CDR2 ANQGSEA. The chain's CDR3 is CSVESGLRSYNEQFF. As DNA, the CDR3 is TGCAGCGTTGAAAGTGGGTTACGGTCCTACAATGAGCAGTTCTTC.

This clonotype was counted a few times. The V gene is TRBV20-1, the J gene TRBJ1-2, with 9 nucleotides matching TRBD1. The junction had 6 bases not matched to a gene; V was cut back by 3 bases and J by 4 bases. The CDR3 runs 14 residues. Germline V CDR1 and CDR2: DFQATT, SNEGSKA (reference sequence). The CDR3 DNA reads TGCAGTGCTAGGGAGACAGGGGGAGGCTATGGCTACACCTTC. This encodes CSARETGGGYGYTF.